This T cell receptor beta chain was captured by sequencing in a study of OX40 agonist ivuxolimab in advanced cancers. Across the study: A history of anti-PD-1, anti-PD-L1 or anti-CTLA-4 therapy was acceptable, and about 40% had some.

Trimming pared 1 base from V and 5 bases from J, leaving 6 bases between. This CDR3 region has 13 residues. CDR1 and CDR2 from the germline V gene are KGHSH and LQKENI. Repertoires were generated with immunoSEQ multiplex PCR, while TCRdb's copy carries only in-frame clones and drops some. The sample comprises roughly 80,000 clones, roughly 84% of which are singletons, and roughly 0.32% rests with the top ten. The source was CD4+ or CD8+ T cells sorted from blood, collected in a trial of the OX40 agonist ivuxolimab. The clonotype originates from an adult with an advanced solid tumor such as melanoma, head and neck, liver or kidney cancer. The chain is built from TRBV18 and TRBJ2-1; D gene unclear. The CDR3 sequence is CASSPRGDNEQFF. The CDR3 nucleotides are TGTGCCAGCTCACCACGTGGGGACAATGAGCAGTTCTTC. The variable domain in full, with the rest retrieved from reference TRBV18 and TRBJ2-1, is NAGVMQNPRHLVRRRGQEARLRCSPMKGHSHVYWYRQLPEEGLKFMVYLQKENIIDESGMPKERFSAEFPKEGPSILRIQQVVRGDSAAYFCASSPRGDNEQFFGPGTRLTVL.